The clone carrying this T cell receptor beta chain was recorded once. Its antigen is unknown. The data originate from a study of T cell responses to AZD1222 COVID-19 vaccine. Findings and limits, study-wide: The donor cohort was predominantly white British with a female majority, and clonal diversity may have been underestimated. Regions left unmutated in variants are reportedly the target of nearly half of spike-specific TCRs. Mapped onto spike, vaccine-associated CD4 TCRs spanned it and were dominant at 160-218 and 743-854. Sampling captured repertoires only after the peak T cell response.

The CDR3 is made up of 14 amino acids. Trimming took 2 bases from V and 2 from J, leaving 10 bases between them. Looked up from germline, CDR1 is SGHRS and CDR2 is YFSETQ. This table comes from immunoSEQ multiplex PCR, and its TCRdb copy is limited to in-frame clones, with some not included. The table records over 60,000 clones, around 86% of them present only once. This receptor was obtained from an adult in good health. The rearrangement links TRBV5-1 to TRBJ2-5; D unclear. The source was peripheral blood, collected on day 0 of AZD1222 vaccination. CDR3 residues: CASSLRVGQETQYF. CDR3 nucleotides: TGCGCCAGCAGCTTAAGGGTGGGACAAGAGACCCAGTACTTC. Using reference TRBV5-1 and TRBJ2-5 for the parts outside the CDR3, the full variable domain is KAGVTQTPRYLIKTRGQQVTLSCSPISGHRSVSWYQQTPGQGLQFLFEYFSETQRNKGNFPGRFSGRQFSNSRSEMNVSTLELGDSALYLCASSLRVGQETQYFGPGTRLLVL.